A selection of T cell receptor beta chains follows, all from one sample in a study of patients and donors after allogeneic stem cell transplantation. TCRdb reprocessed the RT-PCR reads with MiXCR, giving one entry per CDR3 protein. This table holds 390,000 or so distinct CDR3 sequences, 16% found once. Sequencing was performed on blood, either unsorted or a sorted T cell fraction (not recorded which). Source of these receptors: a human donor who was either an allogeneic HSCT recipient or a stem cell or donor lymphocyte infusion donor (not recorded which). It is not recorded whose cells these are; they may come from a transplant donor. The CDR3 runs from the conserved cysteine through the conserved F or W. Each record gives: D gene, V gene, CDR3 length, clone size, J gene, CDR3 protein, CDR3 DNA. A D gene is named only where the DNA matches it firmly. The size of a clone is reported for some rows only, either as once, few or many, or as a class for expanded clones.

-	TRBV5-1	13	many	TRBJ1-1	CASSGALGTEAFF	TGCGCCAGCAGTGGGGCCCTGGGCACTGAAGCTTTCTTT
TRBD2	TRBV13	16	-	TRBJ2-1	CASSTQTSAGRNEQFF	TGTGCCAGCAGCACCCAGACTAGCGCTGGTAGGAATGAGCAGTTCTTC
TRBD1	TRBV5-1	16	many	TRBJ2-7	CASSSQFDRGRNEQYF	TGCGCCAGCAGCTCCCAATTCGACAGGGGGCGGAACGAGCAGTACTTC
-	TRBV5-6	13	many	TRBJ2-5	CASSLRLGETQYF	TGTGCCAGCAGCTTACGACTCGGGGAGACCCAGTACTTC
-	TRBV24-1	14	-	TRBJ2-2	CATKSGLNTGELFF	TGTGCCACTAAATCAGGGTTGAACACCGGGGAGCTGTTTTTT
-	TRBV12-3/TRBV12-4	17	many	TRBJ2-3	CASSQHISPVSTDTQYF	TGTGCCAGCAGTCAACATATATCGCCCGTAAGCACAGATACGCAGTATTTT
TRBD1	TRBV6-1	16	few	TRBJ2-3	CASSLFPGQSTDTQYF	TGTGCCAGCAGTCTTTTCCCGGGACAGAGCACAGATACGCAGTATTTT
-	TRBV7-2	14	few	TRBJ1-2	CASSSDSLWYGYTF	TGTGCCAGCAGCAGCGACAGTCTTTGGTATGGCTACACCTTC
TRBD2	TRBV20-1	15	-	TRBJ2-5	CSPRLAGTLRETQYF	TGCAGTCCGCGACTAGCGGGAACACTGCGGGAGACCCAGTACTTC
-	TRBV7-6	17	few	TRBJ1-5	CASSFTPEDGPMWPQHF	TGTGCCAGCAGCTTCACCCCCGAGGACGGCCCAATGTGGCCCCAGCATTTT